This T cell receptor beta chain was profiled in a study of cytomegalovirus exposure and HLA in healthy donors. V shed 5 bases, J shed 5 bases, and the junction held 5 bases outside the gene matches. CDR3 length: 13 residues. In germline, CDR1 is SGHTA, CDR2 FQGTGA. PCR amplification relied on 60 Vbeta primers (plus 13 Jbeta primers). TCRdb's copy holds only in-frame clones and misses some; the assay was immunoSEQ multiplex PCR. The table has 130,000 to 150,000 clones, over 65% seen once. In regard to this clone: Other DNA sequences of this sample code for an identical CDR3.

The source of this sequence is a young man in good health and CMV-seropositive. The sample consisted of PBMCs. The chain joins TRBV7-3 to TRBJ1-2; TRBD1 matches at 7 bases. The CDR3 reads CASSPGTDYGYTF. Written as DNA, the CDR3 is TGTGCCAGCAGCCCCGGGACAGATTATGGCTACACCTTC.